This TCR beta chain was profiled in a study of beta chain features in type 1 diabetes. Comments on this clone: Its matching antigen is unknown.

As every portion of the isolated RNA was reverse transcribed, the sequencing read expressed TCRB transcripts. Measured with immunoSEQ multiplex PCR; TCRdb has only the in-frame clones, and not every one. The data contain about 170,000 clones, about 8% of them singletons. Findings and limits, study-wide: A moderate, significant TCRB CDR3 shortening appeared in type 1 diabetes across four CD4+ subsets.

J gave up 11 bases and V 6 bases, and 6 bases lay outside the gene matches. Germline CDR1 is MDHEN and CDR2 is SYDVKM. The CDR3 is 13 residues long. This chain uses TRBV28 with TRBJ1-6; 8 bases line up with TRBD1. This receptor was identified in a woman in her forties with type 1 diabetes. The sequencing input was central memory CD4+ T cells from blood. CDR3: CASRDRELTPLHF. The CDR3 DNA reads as TGTGCCAGCAGGGACAGGGAACTGACACCCCTCCACTTT.